The 30 T cell receptor beta chains in this list originate from one sample, sequenced in a study of shared clonotypes between healthy human individuals. The naive CD8 subset, CD45RO-negative cells positively selected for CCR7, excluded terminally differentiated effector memory CD45RA+ cells. This table comes from immunoSEQ multiplex PCR, and its TCRdb copy is limited to in-frame clones, with some not included. The table has around 2,000,000 clones, about 95% seen once; the top ten hold 1% to 1.5%. Specimen: naive CD8+ T cells sorted from blood. The receptor source for this set is a man younger than 35 in good health.

The rearrangement uses TRBV9 and TRBJ2-3, with a possible D match to TRBD2 (6 bases). The CDR3 contains 15 residues. Per the germline V gene, CDR1 is SGDLS and CDR2 is YYNGEE. Trimming left V 4 bases short and J 3 bases short, with 15 bases between. CDR3 residues: CASSPSVLNTDTQYF. In nucleotides, the CDR3 is TGTGCCAGCAGCCCTAGCGTATTAAATACAGATACGCAGTATTTT. The full variable domain, in which reference TRBV9 and TRBJ2-3 provide the parts outside the CDR3, is DSGVTQTPKHLITATGQRVTLRCSPRSGDLSVYWYQQSLDQGLQFLIQYYNGEERAKGNILERFSAQQFPDLHSELNLSSLELGDSALYFCASSPSVLNTDTQYFGPGTRLTVL.

The genes are TRBV13 and TRBJ1-6, with D hard to call. V was pared by 2 bases and J by 8 bases, with 16 bases between. Germline values: CDR1 PRHDT, CDR2 FYEKMQ (reference sequence). This CDR3 comprises 16 residues. The CDR3 DNA reads as TGTGCCAGCAGCTTAAGACGGTCTGGGCCCCATTCACCCCTCCACTTT. Its protein product is CASSLRRSGPHSPLHF.

The genes are TRBV9 and TRBJ2-3, with D unclear. This CDR3 contains 16 residues. The V end was cut by 0 bases, the J end by 1 base, with 12 bases between. Germline-derived CDR1 and CDR2 are SGDLS and YYNGEE. The CDR3 coding sequence is TGTGCCAGCAGCGTAGGGTCAGGCCTAGGCACAGATACGCAGTATTTT. It codes for CASSVGSGLGTDTQYF.

The chain recombines TRBV5-6 with TRBJ2-7, with D possibly called TRBD1 or TRBD2 (5 bases each). Germline-derived CDR1 and CDR2 are SGHDT and YYEEEE. The CDR3 spans 14 residues. V was cut by 4 bases and J by 5 bases, with 16 bases left in between. The CDR3 is CASSARDGPNEQYF. The CDR3 nucleotides are TGTGCCAGCAGCGCCCGGGACGGCCCAAACGAGCAGTACTTC.

The chain has TRBV9 and TRBJ1-4, with unresolved D. V was trimmed by 1 base and J by 7 bases, leaving 14 bases between them. The CDR3 loop spans 15 amino acids. CDR1 SGDLS and CDR2 YYNGEE come from the germline V gene. CDR3: CASSVQGALGEKLFF. The CDR3 bases are TGTGCCAGCAGCGTACAAGGAGCCTTGGGTGAAAAACTGTTTTTT.

The chain joins TRBV4-1 to TRBJ1-5, with a weak D call TRBD1 (6 bases). Germline CDR1 reads MGHRA; CDR2 reads YSYEKL. This CDR3 has 16 amino acids. V lost 3 bases and J lost 0, with 12 bases in between. The CDR3: CASSQSDRTSNQPQHF. Here the CDR3 DNA reads TGCGCCAGCAGCCAGTCAGACAGGACTAGCAATCAGCCCCAGCATTTT.

This chain uses TRBV4-1 with TRBJ2-2; the D is unclear. The germline gives CDR1 MGHRA, CDR2 YSYEKL. V was cut by 3 bases and J by 0 bases, with 17 bases left in between. This CDR3 has 18 residues. CDR3 nucleotides: TGCGCCAGCAGCCAGGAGACCCTACTGATGCCGAACACCGGGGAGCTGTTTTTT. Amino acids: CASSQETLLMPNTGELFF.

Regarding this clone: A read error is possible here, since a much larger clone lies one base away. This sample includes further DNA sequences coding for the same CDR3. The CDR3 nucleotides are TGTGCCAGCAGTTTCTCCTACGAGCAGTACTTC. This translates into CASSFSYEQYF. The gene calls are TRBV5-4 and TRBJ2-7; D is undetermined. The length of the CDR3 is 11 residues. Between the trimmed V and J ends, which lost 5 bases and 0 bases, there was a span of 3 bases. Germline CDR1 SGHNT, CDR2 YYREEE (reference sequence).

The gene calls are TRBV6-1 and TRBJ2-5; 7 bases match TRBD2. The CDR3 has 17 residues. Germline V gene lookup returns CDR1 MNHNS and CDR2 SASEGT. With 1 base clipped from V and 1 base from J, the junction kept 9 bases outside the gene matches. CDR3 loop: CASSEGGLAVLQETQYF. CDR3 DNA sequence: TGTGCCAGCAGTGAAGGGGGCCTAGCGGTCCTCCAAGAGACCCAGTACTTC.

With respect to this clone: The same CDR3 arises from other DNA sequences in this sample as well. V is TRBV4-1 and J is TRBJ2-7; TRBD1 might be the D (6 bases). The CDR3 runs 13 residues. CDR1 and CDR2 from the germline V gene are MGHRA and YSYEKL. Trimming stripped 4 bases from V and 3 bases from J, with 10 bases between. The CDR3 loop is CASSPKQGYEQYF. The CDR3 DNA follows: TGCGCCAGCAGCCCAAAACAGGGCTACGAGCAGTACTTC.

The sample holds one count of this clone. The genes are TRBV30 and TRBJ2-7; D may be TRBD1 (6 bases). Trimming left V 3 bases short and J 0 bases short, with 9 bases between. The CDR3 covers 13 residues. Per germline, CDR1 GTSNPN and CDR2 SVGIG (reference sequence). Here the CDR3 DNA reads TGTGCCTGGAGACAGGGCAGCTCCTACGAGCAGTACTTC. It yields the protein CAWRQGSSYEQYF.

The chain recombines TRBV6-5 with TRBJ2-7, with 8 positions matching TRBD2. V trimming: 3 bases; J trimming: 4 bases; junction bases outside the gene matches: 8. The length of the CDR3 is 15 residues. The germline CDR1 and CDR2 sequences are MNHEY and SVGAGI. The CDR3, as DNA: TGTGCCAGCAGTTATCAGGGACTAGGCATATACGAGCAGTACTTC. Residues: CASSYQGLGIYEQYF.

The chain has TRBV10-2 and TRBJ2-7; a possible D gene is TRBD2 (7 bases). Trimming left V 8 bases short and J 3 bases short, with 14 bases between. The CDR3 is made up of 13 amino acids. Looked up from germline, CDR1 is WSHSY and CDR2 is SAAADI. The chain's CDR3 is CASRAGAGYEQYF. The CDR3 nucleotides are TGCGCCAGCCGGGCGGGGGCTGGCTACGAGCAGTACTTC.

The V gene is TRBV9, the J gene TRBJ2-1; TRBD1 matches at 8 bases. Germline CDR1 and CDR2: SGDLS and YYNGEE. Trimming cost V 5 bases and J 4 bases; bases outside gene matches: 5. The CDR3 runs 14 residues. The DNA for the CDR3 is TGTGCCAGCAGTGAAGGACAGGGTTACAATGAGCAGTTCTTC. This translates into CASSEGQGYNEQFF.

With respect to this clone: The identical CDR3 is also encoded by other nucleotide sequences in the sample. The genes are TRBV6-5 and TRBJ2-7; D gene ambiguous. The V and J ends lost 0 bases and 4 bases respectively, with 7 bases between them. Germline CDR1 and CDR2: MNHEY and SVGAGI. The CDR3 contains 13 residues. The chain's CDR3 is CASSYSLGYEQYF. CDR3 coding DNA: TGTGCCAGCAGTTACTCGTTAGGGTACGAGCAGTACTTC.

V gene TRBV6-5 combines with J gene TRBJ2-1; no clear D gene. V lost 6 bases to trimming and J lost 8 bases, with 14 bases between them. Germline V gene sequence: CDR1 MNHEY, CDR2 SVGAGI. This CDR3 comprises 13 residues. Here the CDR3 reads CASSPLTLDEQFF. The CDR3 bases are TGTGCCAGCAGCCCGCTGACGTTGGATGAGCAGTTCTTC.

This clone was seen just once. This rearrangement joins TRBV9 to TRBJ2-7; 12 bases line up with TRBD1. Germline CDR1 SGDLS, CDR2 YYNGEE. V lost 3 bases, J lost 5 bases, and 6 bases stayed unmatched. CDR3 length equals 15 residues. The CDR3 DNA sequence: TGTGCCAGCAGCGGAGGGGGACAGGGGGCTCACGAGCAGTACTTC. Protein product: CASSGGGQGAHEQYF.

On this clone: The same CDR3 can be traced to other DNA sequences in this sample. The V and J genes are TRBV2 and TRBJ2-1, with 7 bases matching TRBD2. This CDR3 region has 14 residues. Trimming cost V 2 bases and J 5 bases; bases outside gene matches: 3. CDR1 is SNHLY and CDR2 is FYNNEI in the germline V gene. CDR3 sequence: CASSELAGDNEQFF. The CDR3 DNA reads TGTGCCAGCAGTGAATTGGCGGGGGACAATGAGCAGTTCTTC.

This chain uses TRBV5-5 with TRBJ2-7; TRBD1 matches at 9 bases. CDR3 length equals 14 residues. V was clipped by 3 bases and J by 1 base; unmatched bases: 2. Germline assignment: CDR1 SGHKS and CDR2 YYEKEE (reference sequence). The CDR3 sequence: CASSWTGVSYEQYF. CDR3 nucleotides: TGTGCCAGCAGCTGGACAGGGGTATCCTACGAGCAGTACTTC.

V gene TRBV7-9 combines with J gene TRBJ1-1; D is unresolved. This CDR3 region has 17 residues. Germline V gene data show CDR1 as SEHNR and CDR2 as FQNEAQ (reference sequence). Trimming pared 1 base from V and 0 bases from J, leaving 15 bases between. The CDR3 coding sequence is TGTGCCAGCAGCTTAGATGATTTCGGGGTTGTGAACACTGAAGCTTTCTTT. It translates to CASSLDDFGVVNTEAFF.

The chain has TRBV13 and TRBJ1-1; 10 positions match TRBD1. Germline CDR1 is PRHDT and CDR2 is FYEKMQ (reference sequence). V dropped 0 bases and J dropped 5; count of bases not matched to a gene: 6. This CDR3 has 16 amino acids. The CDR3 sequence is CASSLGGQGIYTEAFF. In DNA, the CDR3 is TGTGCCAGCAGCTTAGGGGGACAGGGGATATATACTGAAGCTTTCTTT. Full variable domain (missing parts from reference TRBV13 and TRBJ1-1): AAGVIQSPRHLIKEKRETATLKCYPIPRHDTVYWYQQGPGQDPQFLISFYEKMQSDKGSIPDRFSAQQFSDYHSELNMSSLELGDSALYFCASSLGGQGIYTEAFFGQGTRLTVV.

The chain joins TRBV6-6 to TRBJ2-7; 9 nucleotides line up with TRBD1. The V gene end was trimmed by 6 bases and the J gene end by 1 base; junction bases not matched to a gene: 4. This CDR3 comprises 14 residues. Germline lookup yields CDR1 MNHNY and CDR2 SVGAGI (reference sequence). In nucleotides, the CDR3 is TGTGCCAGCAGCGGGACAGGGCCTTCCTACGAGCAGTACTTC. It codes for CASSGTGPSYEQYF.

The chain is built from TRBV19 and TRBJ2-7; the D gene is possibly TRBD2 (5 bases). With 6 bases removed from V and 3 bases from J, the gap between germline ends came to 9 bases. The CDR3 loop spans 12 amino acids. The V gene's germline CDR1 is LNHDA and CDR2 SQIVND (reference sequence). The CDR3 protein is CASSPGVYEQYF. DNA for the CDR3: TGTGCCAGTAGCCCCGGGGTCTACGAGCAGTACTTC.

In its sample, this clone was seen once. J is TRBJ2-1 and V is TRBV7-8, with 8 bases lining up with TRBD2. The CDR3 spans 17 residues. Looked up from germline, CDR1 is SGHVS and CDR2 is FQNEAQ. Trimming cost V 2 bases and J 4 bases; bases outside gene matches: 10. The chain's CDR3 is CASSLPGLAAWYNEQFF. The DNA for the CDR3 is TGTGCCAGCAGCTTACCTGGACTAGCAGCGTGGTACAATGAGCAGTTCTTC.

This clone was seen just once. The V call is TRBV7-2, the J call TRBJ2-3; D perhaps matches TRBD2 (6 bases). This CDR3 spans 16 amino acids. V was trimmed by 4 bases and J by 0 bases, leaving 14 bases between them. From germline, CDR1 is SGHTA and CDR2 FQGNSA. The CDR3 nucleotides are TGTGCCAGCAGCTCTTGGGAGGCGCCTAGCACAGATACGCAGTATTTT. Encoded protein: CASSSWEAPSTDTQYF.

The chain links TRBV5-4 to TRBJ1-1; D is perhaps TRBD1 (6 bases). In germline, CDR1 is SGHNT, CDR2 YYREEE (reference sequence). This CDR3 is 14 amino acids long. V was cut by 2 bases and J by 3 bases, with 11 bases left in between. The CDR3 DNA follows: TGTGCCAGCAGCTTAGACAGGTTGGACACTGAAGCTTTCTTT. Its protein is CASSLDRLDTEAFF.

The chain recombines TRBV27 with TRBJ1-1; D is unresolved. Trimming cost V 3 bases and J 1 base, with 6 bases left between them. The CDR3 has 13 residues. The germline V gene encodes CDR1 MNHEY and CDR2 SMNVEV (reference sequence). The DNA for the CDR3 is TGTGCCAGCAGTTTCGACAAGAACACTGAAGCTTTCTTT. Its translation: CASSFDKNTEAFF.

The rearrangement joins TRBV4-3 to TRBJ1-1; D is uncertain. The CDR3 is 13 amino acids. Germline V CDR1 and CDR2: LGHNA, YSLEER. The V end was cut by 5 bases, the J end by 5 bases, with 12 bases between. The CDR3 sequence is CASSNSGGTEAFF. The CDR3 DNA reads as TGCGCCAGCAGCAATAGTGGTGGTACTGAAGCTTTCTTT.

The rearrangement joins TRBV7-2 to TRBJ1-1; TRBD1 is a possible D gene (5 bases). In germline, CDR1 is SGHTA, CDR2 FQGNSA. Trimming took 5 bases from V and 3 from J, leaving 13 bases between them. The CDR3 runs to 14 residues. DNA of the CDR3: TGTGCCAGCAGCCCCATTCCCAGGGACACTGAAGCTTTCTTT. This sequence encodes CASSPIPRDTEAFF.

The chain employs TRBV7-9 and TRBJ2-3; 8 positions match TRBD2. The V gene end was trimmed by 4 bases and the J gene end by 4 bases; junction bases not matched to a gene: 10. Germline loops: CDR1 SEHNR, CDR2 FQNEAQ (reference sequence). This CDR3 region has 16 residues. The CDR3 spells CASSSLGSGGADTQYF. As DNA, the CDR3 is TGTGCCAGCAGCTCTCTCGGGAGCGGGGGAGCAGATACGCAGTATTTT.